The 12 T cell receptor beta chains below were found in one sample sequenced in a study of shared clonotypes between healthy human individuals. Measured with immunoSEQ multiplex PCR; TCRdb has only the in-frame clones, and not every one. The sample contains roughly 220,000 clones, 50% to 75% of which appear only once. The sequencing sample was made of memory CD4+ T cells sorted from blood. Indicated subset: CD45RA-negative fraction. The receptors here all came from a man younger than 45 in good health.

This rearrangement joins TRBV14 to TRBJ2-1, with D hard to call. This CDR3 spans 15 amino acids. CDR1 is SGHDN and CDR2 is FVKESK in the germline V gene. V gave up 4 bases and J gave up 0 bases, with 10 bases separating them. The CDR3 here is CASSLAATSYNEQFF. In nucleotides, the CDR3 is TGTGCCAGCAGCCTTGCGGCGACCTCCTACAATGAGCAGTTCTTC.

Concerning this clone: Other DNA sequences in this specimen translate into the identical CDR3. The genes are TRBV29-1 and TRBJ2-1, with 10 positions matching TRBD1. In germline, CDR1 is SQVTM, CDR2 ANQGSEA. The CDR3 loop spans 13 amino acids. Unmatched junction bases numbered 0, after V lost 4 bases and J lost 3 bases. The CDR3 DNA reads TGCAGCGTTGGGACAGGGGGCTACAATGAGCAGTTCTTC. Residues: CSVGTGGYNEQFF.

The rearrangement uses TRBV7-9 and TRBJ1-5, with D unresolved. The CDR3 extends over 14 amino acids. V lost 3 bases to trimming and J lost 4 bases, with 10 bases between them. CDR1 and CDR2 from the germline V gene are SEHNR and FQNEAQ (reference sequence). Here the CDR3 reads CASSLFPGNQPQHF. The CDR3 DNA reads TGTGCCAGCAGCTTGTTTCCAGGTAATCAGCCCCAGCATTTT.

This chain joins TRBV5-1 and TRBJ2-2; 8 bases are shared with TRBD2. The CDR3 is 16 amino acids. Per the germline V gene, CDR1 is SGHRS and CDR2 is YFSETQ. The V and J ends lost 3 bases and 5 bases, in that order; junction bases with no gene match: 9. The CDR3 coding sequence is TGCGCCAGCAGCTCTGGGTTGGCGGGAGGAACCGGGGAGCTGTTTTTT. This gives the protein CASSSGLAGGTGELFF. Full variable domain (outside the CDR3, taken from reference TRBV5-1 and TRBJ2-2): KAGVTQTPRYLIKTRGQQVTLSCSPISGHRSVSWYQQTPGQGLQFLFEYFSETQRNKGNFPGRFSGRQFSNSRSEMNVSTLELGDSALYLCASSSGLAGGTGELFFGEGSRLTVL.

The J gene is TRBJ2-3, the V gene TRBV7-3; the match to TRBD2 covers 13 bases. The CDR3 extends over 20 amino acids. V lost 5 bases, J lost 1 base, and 15 bases stayed unmatched. CDR1 and CDR2 from the germline V gene are SGHTA and FQGTGA. CDR3 sequence: CASSIDRLLAGGRRTDTQYF. The CDR3 bases are TGTGCCAGCAGCATCGACAGACTACTAGCGGGAGGGCGTCGCACAGATACGCAGTATTTT.

Concerning this clone itself: The sample holds other DNA sequences that translate to the same CDR3. The V and J genes are TRBV27 and TRBJ1-2, with a tentative D call TRBD1 (5 bases). The germline V gene encodes CDR1 MNHEY and CDR2 SMNVEV (reference sequence). The CDR3 loop spans 13 amino acids. V lost 2 bases and J lost 8, with 12 bases in between. The CDR3 DNA follows: TGTGCCAGCAGTTTACAGGGTTCGGGAGGCTACACCTTC. As protein: CASSLQGSGGYTF.

This chain uses TRBV19 with TRBJ1-2; 12 positions match TRBD1. Germline V gene data show CDR1 as LNHDA and CDR2 as SQIVND (reference sequence). V was clipped by 9 bases and J by 4 bases; unmatched bases: 9. This CDR3 has 15 residues. CDR3 region: CARLAGTGGGYGYTF. The CDR3 DNA is TGTGCCAGACTAGCCGGGACAGGGGGCGGCTATGGCTACACCTTC.

This clone was seen only once. The rearrangement links TRBV9 to TRBJ2-1; the match to TRBD1 covers 7 bases. The germline V gene encodes CDR1 SGDLS and CDR2 YYNGEE. CDR3 length equals 15 residues. V shed 2 bases, J shed 3 bases, and the junction held 5 bases outside the gene matches. Here the CDR3 DNA reads TGTGCCAGCAGCGTCGATACAGGGGACTACAATGAGCAGTTCTTC. Residues: CASSVDTGDYNEQFF.

The chain is built from TRBV4-3 and TRBJ2-7; 9 bases line up with TRBD1. This CDR3 region has 15 residues. Trimming removed 4 bases from V and 3 bases from J; junction bases left unmatched: 7. The V gene's germline CDR1 is LGHNA and CDR2 YSLEER. The CDR3 sequence: CASSRRLGQGYEQYF. CDR3 nucleotide sequence: TGCGCCAGCAGCCGGCGATTGGGACAGGGCTACGAGCAGTACTTC.

There are many counts of this clone. This chain links TRBV23-1 with TRBJ2-3; 8 bases map to TRBD2. TRBV23-1 is given ORF status, its function remaining uncertain. The trim removed 1 base at V and 2 bases at J, leaving 5 bases unmatched. The CDR3 runs 16 residues. CDR3 loop: CASSQLLSGTTDTQYF. The CDR3 bases are TGCGCCAGCAGTCAATTGCTTAGCGGGACCACAGATACGCAGTATTTT.

For the CDR3, the DNA is TGTGCCAGCAGTGGCCGGGACGGACTCACTGAAGCTTTCTTT. This encodes CASSGRDGLTEAFF. This rearrangement joins TRBV6-5 to TRBJ1-1, with D possibly being TRBD1 (5 bases). With 5 bases removed from V and 4 bases from J, the gap between germline ends came to 14 bases. The CDR3 length is 14 residues. Germline V CDR1 and CDR2: MNHEY, SVGAGI.

The rearrangement links TRBV15 to TRBJ2-1, with D uncertain. The CDR3 extends over 11 amino acids. The germline V gene has CDR1 LNHNV and CDR2 YYDKDF (reference sequence). V was cut by 4 bases and J by 6 bases, with 4 bases left in between. This CDR3 reads CATSKGNEQFF. The CDR3 DNA reads TGTGCCACCAGCAAAGGCAATGAGCAGTTCTTC.